The entry below gives a single T cell receptor beta chain sequence along with its context. Its target is not known. This entry comes from a study of response to subunit inactivated influenza vaccine. Study-level points and caveats: Authors suggested each seasonal flu vaccination may recruit only limited numbers of new T cells.

One entry per CDR3 protein results from TCRdb running MiXCR on the RT-PCR reads. The sample has 800,000 to 1,000,000 distinct CDR3 sequences, around 21% seen once; the top ten hold about 10%. Trimming took off 5 bases at V and 1 base at J, with 26 bases between the two ends. Germline assignment: CDR1 SGHAT and CDR2 FQNNGV. The CDR3 runs 19 residues. The sequence came from a man over 45 who received an inactivated influenza vaccine. The sequenced sample was PBMCs from blood, obtained roughly 5 days after vaccination. The rearrangement links TRBV11-2 to TRBJ1-2; TRBD1 might be the D (5 bases). In DNA form, the CDR3 reads TGTGCCAGCAGCCCCACGACCCCGGGGGAATGGGCTTTTAACTATGGCTACACCTTC. Amino acid sequence: CASSPTTPGEWAFNYGYTF.